This T cell receptor (beta chain) was sequenced in a study of cytomegalovirus exposure and HLA in healthy donors. Study-wide points: It was reported that the classifier diagnosed cytomegalovirus status with high specificity and sensitivity in both the original and validation cohorts. The TCR clusters that emerged in the first cohort tended, a later analysis found, to co-occur in the roughly 110 validation repertoires. A few chains tied to CMV proved CMV antigen-specific in vitro.

Remarks on this clone: Its antigen remains unknown.

Produced via immunoSEQ multiplex PCR; TCRdb's table is partial and in-frame only. Of fewer than 250,000 clones in the sample, around four fifths were seen once. The clonotype was recovered from a woman aged 25-40 years in good health and CMV-seropositive. Sequences were obtained from PBMCs.

The CDR3 is CAISESTAGRTDTQYF. The CDR3 region has the DNA TGTGCCATCAGTGAGTCGACTGCGGGACGCACAGATACGCAGTATTTT. The rearrangement uses TRBV10-3 and TRBJ2-3, with a tentative D call TRBD2 (6 bases). Trimming took off 0 bases at V and 1 base at J, with 11 bases between the two ends. CDR1 and CDR2 from the germline V gene are ENHRY and SYGVKD. This CDR3 contains 16 residues.